This T cell receptor beta chain was profiled in a study of control samples from healthy donors and cancer patients. TCRdb's table, derived via immunoSEQ multiplex PCR, lists solely in-frame clones and lacks some. The sample consists of 130,000 or so clones, roughly 89% of them appearing once. Germline V gives CDR1 SGHNT, CDR2 YENEEA. CDR3 length: 13 amino acids. V lost 4 bases, J lost 4 bases, and 10 bases lay in between. What was sequenced was blood. The sequence derives from a man aged 25 to 40 in good health. The V gene is TRBV11-3, the J gene TRBJ1-1; D unclear. This CDR3 is CASSSFSSTEAFF. In nucleotides, the CDR3 is TGTGCCAGCAGCTCCTTTTCGTCCACTGAAGCTTTCTTT.